This TCR beta chain came from a study of blood T cell repertoires in COVID-19. About the research overall: Acute-phase and convalescent COVID-19 samples originated in the United States, Italy and Spain. Sample material is recorded as cDNA or gDNA derived from T cells, B-cell-depleted T cells, or PBMCs.

The CDR3 contains 12 residues. Germline V CDR1 and CDR2: GTSNPN, SVGIG (reference sequence). Trimming took off 2 bases at V and 5 bases at J, with 6 bases between the two ends. How the authors handled the data: Amplification from reference gene primers served as the basis for estimated nucleated cell counts. Only in-frame clones appear in the TCRdb table, and some are missing; sequencing was by immunoSEQ multiplex PCR. The V and J calls and clone size come from that table; D and trimming were worked out from the DNA. The table includes more than 150,000 clones, 70% to 85% detected once. The clonotype originates from a woman in her 30s with acute or convalescent COVID-19. V is TRBV30 and J is TRBJ2-2; the D is unclear. Sequencing input: peripheral blood. The CDR3 is CAWSWQTGELFF. CDR3 coding DNA: TGTGCCTGGAGTTGGCAGACCGGGGAGCTGTTTTTT. Combining the CDR3 with reference TRBV30 and TRBJ2-2 gives the whole variable domain SQTIHQWPATLVQPVGSPLSLECTVEGTSNPNLYWYRQAAGRGLQLLFYSVGIGQISSEVPQNLSASRPQDRQFILSSKKLLLSDSGFYLCAWSWQTGELFFGEGSRLTVL.